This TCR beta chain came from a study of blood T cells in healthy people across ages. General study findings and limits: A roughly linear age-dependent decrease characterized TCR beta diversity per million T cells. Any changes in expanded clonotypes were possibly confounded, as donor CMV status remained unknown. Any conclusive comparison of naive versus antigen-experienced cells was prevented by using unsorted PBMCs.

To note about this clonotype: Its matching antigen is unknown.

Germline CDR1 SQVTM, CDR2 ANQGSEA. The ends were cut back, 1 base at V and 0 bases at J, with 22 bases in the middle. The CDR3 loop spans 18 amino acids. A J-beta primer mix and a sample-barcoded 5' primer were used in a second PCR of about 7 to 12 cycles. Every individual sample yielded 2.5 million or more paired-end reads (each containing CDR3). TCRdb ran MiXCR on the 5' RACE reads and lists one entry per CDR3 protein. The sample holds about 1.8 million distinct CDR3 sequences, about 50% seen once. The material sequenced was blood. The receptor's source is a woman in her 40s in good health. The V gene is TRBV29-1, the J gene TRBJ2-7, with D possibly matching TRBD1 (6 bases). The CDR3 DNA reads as TGCAGCGTTGAAGTCCGAGCGATTGAGGGACATTCCTCCTACGAGCAGTACTTC. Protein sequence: CSVEVRAIEGHSSYEQYF.